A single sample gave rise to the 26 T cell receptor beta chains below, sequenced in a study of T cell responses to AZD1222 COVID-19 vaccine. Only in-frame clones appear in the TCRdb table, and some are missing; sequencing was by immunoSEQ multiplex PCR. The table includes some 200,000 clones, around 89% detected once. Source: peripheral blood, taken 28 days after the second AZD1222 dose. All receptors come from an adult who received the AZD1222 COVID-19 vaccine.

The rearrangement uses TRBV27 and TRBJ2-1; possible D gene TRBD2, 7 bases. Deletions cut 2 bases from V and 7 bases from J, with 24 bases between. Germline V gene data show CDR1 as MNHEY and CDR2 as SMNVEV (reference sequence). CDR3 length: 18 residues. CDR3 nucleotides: TGTGCCAGCAGTTTACAGACCCAGCGGGGCCGGGGGGCGAATGAGCAGTTCTTC. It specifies CASSLQTQRGRGANEQFF.

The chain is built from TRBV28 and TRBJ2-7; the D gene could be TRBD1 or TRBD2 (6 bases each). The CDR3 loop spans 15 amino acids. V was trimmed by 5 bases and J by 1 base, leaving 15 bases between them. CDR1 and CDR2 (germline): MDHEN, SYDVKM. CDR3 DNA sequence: TGTGCCAGCAGTCCCGGGGGCAGCCTATCCTACGAGCAGTACTTC. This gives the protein CASSPGGSLSYEQYF. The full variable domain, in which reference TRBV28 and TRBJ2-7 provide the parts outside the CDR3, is DVKVTQSSRYLVKRTGEKVFLECVQDMDHENMFWYRQDPGLGLRLIYFSYDVKMKEKGDIPEGYSVSREKKERFSLILESASTNQTSMYLCASSPGGSLSYEQYFGPGTRLTVT.

The CDR3 loop is CASSFGQGPYEQYF. The CDR3 nucleotides read TGTGCCAGTAGTTTCGGACAGGGCCCTTACGAGCAGTACTTC. The chain employs TRBV19 and TRBJ2-7; 8 nucleotides align to TRBD1. Germline V gene lookup returns CDR1 LNHDA and CDR2 SQIVND (reference sequence). The CDR3 is 14 amino acids. V gave up 5 bases and J gave up 4 bases; unmatched junction bases: 7.

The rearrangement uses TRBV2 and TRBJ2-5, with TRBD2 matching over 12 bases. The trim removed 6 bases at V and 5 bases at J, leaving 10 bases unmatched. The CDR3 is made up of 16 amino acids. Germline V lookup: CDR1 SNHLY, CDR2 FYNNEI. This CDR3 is CASSAGLAGGYETQYF. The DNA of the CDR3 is TGTGCCAGCAGCGCGGGCCTAGCGGGAGGGTACGAGACCCAGTACTTC.

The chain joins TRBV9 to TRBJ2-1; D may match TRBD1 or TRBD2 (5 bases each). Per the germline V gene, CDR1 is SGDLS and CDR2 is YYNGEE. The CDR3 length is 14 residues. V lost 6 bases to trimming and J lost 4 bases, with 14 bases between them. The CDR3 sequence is CASTQSGRYNEQFF. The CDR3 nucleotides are TGTGCCAGCACCCAATCGGGGCGGTACAATGAGCAGTTCTTC.

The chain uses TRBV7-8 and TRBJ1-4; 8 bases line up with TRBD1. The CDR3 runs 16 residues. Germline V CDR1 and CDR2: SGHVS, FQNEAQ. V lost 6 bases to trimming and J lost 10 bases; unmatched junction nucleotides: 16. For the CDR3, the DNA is TGTGCCAGCAGTCCGGACAGGGACGGGCGGAAAGGAAAACTGTTTTTT. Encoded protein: CASSPDRDGRKGKLFF.

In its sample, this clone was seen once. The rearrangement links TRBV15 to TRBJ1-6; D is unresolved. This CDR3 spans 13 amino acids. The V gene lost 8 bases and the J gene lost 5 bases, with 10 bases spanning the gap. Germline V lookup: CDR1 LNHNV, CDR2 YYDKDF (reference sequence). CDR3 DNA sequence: TGTGCCACCGGCCGGGGAAATAATTCACCCCTCCACTTT. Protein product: CATGRGNNSPLHF.

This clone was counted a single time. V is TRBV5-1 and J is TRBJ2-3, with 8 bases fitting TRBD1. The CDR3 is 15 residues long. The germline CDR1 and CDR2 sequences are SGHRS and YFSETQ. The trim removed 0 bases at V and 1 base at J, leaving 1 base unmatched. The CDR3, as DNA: TGCGCCAGCAGCTTGGAGGGACAGGGCACAGATACGCAGTATTTT. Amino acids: CASSLEGQGTDTQYF.

The CDR3 sequence: CASSFQGAMNTEAFF. In DNA form, the CDR3 reads TGTGCCAGCAGCTTCCAGGGGGCAATGAACACTGAAGCTTTCTTT. The chain carries TRBV7-8 and TRBJ1-1, with 8 bases aligning to TRBD1. After removal of 3 bases from V and 0 bases from J, the junction contained 3 bases not matched to a gene. CDR1 and CDR2 (germline): SGHVS, FQNEAQ. CDR3 length: 15 residues.

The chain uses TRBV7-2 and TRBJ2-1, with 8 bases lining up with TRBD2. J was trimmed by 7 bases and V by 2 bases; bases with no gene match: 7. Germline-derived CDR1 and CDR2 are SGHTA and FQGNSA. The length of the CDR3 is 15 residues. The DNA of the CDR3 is TGTGCCAGCAGCTTATTTAGCGGGAATAGAAATGAGCAGTTCTTC. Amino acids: CASSLFSGNRNEQFF.

CDR3 sequence reads: CASSPGTGATYEQYF. The CDR3 nucleotides are TGTGCCAGCAGCCCAGGGACAGGGGCAACCTACGAGCAGTACTTC. The genes are TRBV7-2 and TRBJ2-7, with TRBD1 matching 10 bases. CDR1 and CDR2 (germline): SGHTA, FQGNSA. This CDR3 is built from 15 residues. The V gene end was trimmed by 5 bases and the J gene end by 2 bases; junction bases not matched to a gene: 6.

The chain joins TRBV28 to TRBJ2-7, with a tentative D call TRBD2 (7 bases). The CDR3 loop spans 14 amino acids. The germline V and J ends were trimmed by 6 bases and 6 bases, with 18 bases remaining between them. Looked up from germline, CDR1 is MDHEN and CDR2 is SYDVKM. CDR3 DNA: TGTGCCAGCAGGACCCATACAGGGAGGGTCGAGCAGTACTTC. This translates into CASRTHTGRVEQYF.

The CDR3 bases are TGTGCCAGCGGACAGGGCTACTCTGGGGCCAACGTCCTGACTTTC. It codes for CASGQGYSGANVLTF. This sequence joins TRBV25-1 and TRBJ2-6; 8 bases agree with TRBD1. The CDR3 is 15 amino acids. Germline-derived CDR1 and CDR2 are MGHDK and SYGVNS. Trimming cost V 8 bases and J 0 bases; bases outside gene matches: 3.

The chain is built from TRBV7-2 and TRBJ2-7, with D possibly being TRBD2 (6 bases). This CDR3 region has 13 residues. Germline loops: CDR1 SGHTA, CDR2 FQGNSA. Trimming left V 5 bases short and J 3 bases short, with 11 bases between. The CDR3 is CASSKGLRYEQYF. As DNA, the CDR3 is TGTGCCAGCAGCAAGGGACTTCGCTACGAGCAGTACTTC. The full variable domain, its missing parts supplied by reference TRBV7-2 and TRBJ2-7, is GAGVSQSPSNKVTEKGKDVELRCDPISGHTALYWYRQSLGQGLEFLIYFQGNSAPDKSGLPSDRFSAERTGGSVSTLTIQRTQQEDSAVYLCASSKGLRYEQYFGPGTRLTVT.

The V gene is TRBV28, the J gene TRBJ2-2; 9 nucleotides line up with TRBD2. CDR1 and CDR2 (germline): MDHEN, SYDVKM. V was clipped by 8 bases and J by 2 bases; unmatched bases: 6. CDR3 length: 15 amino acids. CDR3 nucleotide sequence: TGTGCCAGCTTTGGCGGGAGGGGAAACACCGGGGAGCTGTTTTTT. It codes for CASFGGRGNTGELFF.

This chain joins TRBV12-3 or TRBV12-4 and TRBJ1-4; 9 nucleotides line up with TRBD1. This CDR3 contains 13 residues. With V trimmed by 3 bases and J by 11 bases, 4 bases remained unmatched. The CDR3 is CASSFGDRAKLFF. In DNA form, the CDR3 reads TGTGCCAGCAGTTTCGGGGACAGGGCGAAACTGTTTTTT.

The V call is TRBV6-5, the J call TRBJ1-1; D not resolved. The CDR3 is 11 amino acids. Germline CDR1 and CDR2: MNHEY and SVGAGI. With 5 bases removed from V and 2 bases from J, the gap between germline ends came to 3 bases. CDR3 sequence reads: CASSPNTEAFF. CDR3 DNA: TGTGCCAGCAGTCCTAACACTGAAGCTTTCTTT.

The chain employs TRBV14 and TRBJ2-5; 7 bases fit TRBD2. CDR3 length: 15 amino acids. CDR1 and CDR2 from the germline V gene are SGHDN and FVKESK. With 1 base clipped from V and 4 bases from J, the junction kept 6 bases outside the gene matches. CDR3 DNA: TGTGCCAGCAGCCAAGGGACGGGAGGCGGAGAGACCCAGTACTTC. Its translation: CASSQGTGGGETQYF.

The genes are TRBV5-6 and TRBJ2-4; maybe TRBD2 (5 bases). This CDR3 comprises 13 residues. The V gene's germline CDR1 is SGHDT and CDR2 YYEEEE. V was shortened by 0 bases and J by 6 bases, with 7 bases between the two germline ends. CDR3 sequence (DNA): TGTGCCAGCAGCTTGGGAGGGCCAAACATTCAGTACTTC. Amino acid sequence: CASSLGGPNIQYF.

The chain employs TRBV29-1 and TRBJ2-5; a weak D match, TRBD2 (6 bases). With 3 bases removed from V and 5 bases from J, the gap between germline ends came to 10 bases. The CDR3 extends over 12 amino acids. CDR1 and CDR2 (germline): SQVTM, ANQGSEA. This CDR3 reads CSVDGGSETQYF. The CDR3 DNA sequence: TGCAGCGTTGATGGGGGGTCGGAGACCCAGTACTTC.

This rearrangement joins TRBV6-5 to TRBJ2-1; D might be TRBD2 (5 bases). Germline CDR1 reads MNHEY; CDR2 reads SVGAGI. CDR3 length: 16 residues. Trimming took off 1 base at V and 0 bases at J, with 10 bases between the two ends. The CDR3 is CASSYWRASSYNEQFF. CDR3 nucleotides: TGTGCCAGCAGTTACTGGCGGGCGAGCTCCTACAATGAGCAGTTCTTC.

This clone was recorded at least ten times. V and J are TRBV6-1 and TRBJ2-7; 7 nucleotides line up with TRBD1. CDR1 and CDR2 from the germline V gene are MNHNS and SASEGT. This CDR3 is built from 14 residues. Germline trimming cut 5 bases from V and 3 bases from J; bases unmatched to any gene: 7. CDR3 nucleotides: TGTGCCAGCAGTTATTACGGACAGGACTACGAGCAGTACTTC. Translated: CASSYYGQDYEQYF.

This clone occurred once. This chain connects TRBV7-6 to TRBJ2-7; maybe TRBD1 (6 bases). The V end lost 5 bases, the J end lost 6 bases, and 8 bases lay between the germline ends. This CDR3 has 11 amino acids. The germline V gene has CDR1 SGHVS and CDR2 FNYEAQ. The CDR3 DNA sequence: TGTGCCAGCAGCGCAGGGGTCGAGCAGTACTTC. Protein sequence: CASSAGVEQYF.

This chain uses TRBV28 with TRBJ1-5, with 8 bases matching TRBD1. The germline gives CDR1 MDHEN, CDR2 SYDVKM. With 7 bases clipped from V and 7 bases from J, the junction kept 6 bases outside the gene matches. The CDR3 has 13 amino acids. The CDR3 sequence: CASTGQGSQPQHF. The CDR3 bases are TGTGCCAGCACTGGACAGGGTAGCCAGCCCCAGCATTTT.

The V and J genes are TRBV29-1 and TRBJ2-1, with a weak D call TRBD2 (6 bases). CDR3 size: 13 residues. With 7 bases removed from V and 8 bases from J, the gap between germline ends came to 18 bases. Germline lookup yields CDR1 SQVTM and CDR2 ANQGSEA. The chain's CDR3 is CSASLAAFDEQFF. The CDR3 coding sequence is TGCAGCGCCTCCTTAGCGGCTTTCGATGAGCAGTTCTTC.

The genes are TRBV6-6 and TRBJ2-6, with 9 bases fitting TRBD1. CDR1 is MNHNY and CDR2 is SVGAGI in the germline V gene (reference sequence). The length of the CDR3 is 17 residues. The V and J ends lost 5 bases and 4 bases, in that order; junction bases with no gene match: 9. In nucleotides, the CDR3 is TGTGCCAGCAGTCACGGGGGACAGGGTACCGGGGCCAACGTCCTGACTTTC. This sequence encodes CASSHGGQGTGANVLTF.